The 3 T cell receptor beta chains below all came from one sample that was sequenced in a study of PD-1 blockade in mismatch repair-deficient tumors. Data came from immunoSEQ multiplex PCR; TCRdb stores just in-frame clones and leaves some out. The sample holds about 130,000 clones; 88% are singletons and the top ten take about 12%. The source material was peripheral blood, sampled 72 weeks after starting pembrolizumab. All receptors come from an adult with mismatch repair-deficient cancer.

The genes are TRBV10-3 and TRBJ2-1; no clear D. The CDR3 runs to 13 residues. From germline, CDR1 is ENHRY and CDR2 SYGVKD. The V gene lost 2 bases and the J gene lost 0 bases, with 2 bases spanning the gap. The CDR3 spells CAISEGSYNEQFF. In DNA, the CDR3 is TGTGCCATCAGTGAGGGCTCCTACAATGAGCAGTTCTTC.

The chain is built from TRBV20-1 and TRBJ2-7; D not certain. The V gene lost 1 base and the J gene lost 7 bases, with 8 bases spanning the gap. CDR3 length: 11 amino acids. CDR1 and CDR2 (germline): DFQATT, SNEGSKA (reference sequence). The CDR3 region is CSARVEWEQYF. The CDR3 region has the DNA TGCAGTGCTAGAGTCGAGTGGGAGCAGTACTTC.

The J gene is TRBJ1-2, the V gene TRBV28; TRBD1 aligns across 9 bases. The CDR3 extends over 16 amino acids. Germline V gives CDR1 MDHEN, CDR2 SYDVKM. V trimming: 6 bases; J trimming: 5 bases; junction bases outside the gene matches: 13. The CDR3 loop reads CASSFPGQGSEYGYTF. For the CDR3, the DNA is TGTGCCAGCAGCTTCCCAGGACAGGGGTCCGAATATGGCTACACCTTC.